Listed below are T cell receptor beta chains from one sample, sequenced in a study of human T cells and chemical hapten exposure. TCRdb re-analysed the RACE reads in MiXCR, keeping a single row per CDR3 protein. The data show a few hundred thousand distinct CDR3 sequences, about 6% seen once. The starting material was whole blood, obtained in connection with sensitization to the hapten diphenylcyclopropenone (DPC). These receptor sequences come from a woman between 18 and 29 years old with alopecia areata. Some clones in this sample may be carry-over from other donors' samples. CDR3s include the opening cysteine and the closing phenylalanine or tryptophan. A D gene is named only where the DNA matches it firmly. Only part of the rows carry a size: once, few, many, or a class if the clone is expanded.

CDR3nt	CDR3aa	v_gene	abundance	d_gene	j_gene
TGTGCCAGCAGCGGACGGGCACGGGAAAAACTGTTTTTT	CASSGRAREKLFF	TRBV11-2	many	.	TRBJ1-4
TGTGCCACCAGCCATTGGCGGGGCTCCTACAATGAGCAGTTCTTC	CATSHWRGSYNEQFF	TRBV24-1	few	.	TRBJ2-1
TGTGCCAGCGGGGAGGACGAGCAGTACTTC	CASGEDEQYF	TRBV6-5	many	.	TRBJ2-7
TGCAGTGCTGAGGGGGAGGGCACCGGGGAGCTGTTTTTT	CSAEGEGTGELFF	TRBV20-1	many	.	TRBJ2-2
TGTGCCAGCAGTGAACCAGGACAGGGATGCTCTGGAAACACCATATATTTT	CASSEPGQGCSGNTIYF	TRBV25-1	.	TRBD1	TRBJ1-3
TGTGCCAGCAGCTTAAGGACAGGTTTTTTCACCGGGGAGCTGTTTTTT	CASSLRTGFFTGELFF	TRBV11-3	few	TRBD1	TRBJ2-2
TGTGCCAGCAGCTTAGTTGGGGGGGTATCCCGGCGCAATCAGCCCCAGCATTTT	CASSLVGGVSRRNQPQHF	TRBV7-2	many	.	TRBJ1-5
TGTGCCAGCAGCCGGTACTCCAGCTCTGGAAACACCATATATTTT	CASSRYSSSGNTIYF	TRBV7-2	many	.	TRBJ1-3
TGTGCCAGCAGTTTGGTCACATTTGGCTATGGCTACACCTTC	CASSLVTFGYGYTF	TRBV12-3/TRBV12-4	many	.	TRBJ1-2
TGTGCCAGCAGCTTAGGGACAGGGGTTAATCAGCCCCAGCATTTT	CASSLGTGVNQPQHF	TRBV7-9	many	TRBD1	TRBJ1-5
TGTGCCAGCAGCTTAGGGGGGGTCAACCACAATGAGCAGTTCTTC	CASSLGGVNHNEQFF	TRBV13	few	.	TRBJ2-1
TGTGCCAGCAGCTTGGCCGACAGGATGCCGCGCTACACCTTC	CASSLADRMPRYTF	TRBV5-5	many	.	TRBJ1-2
TGTGCCATCAGTGATCCTGGGGACAGGGGGCTCTCTGGAAACACCATATATTTT	CAISDPGDRGLSGNTIYF	TRBV10-3	many	TRBD1	TRBJ1-3
TGTGCCAGCAGTTGGTATCTCTACAATGAGCAGTTCTTC	CASSWYLYNEQFF	TRBV6-2/TRBV6-3	.	.	TRBJ2-1
TGTGCCAGCAACTTAGTAAAAACTGAAGCTTTCTTT	CASNLVKTEAFF	TRBV7-9	many	.	TRBJ1-1
TGTGCCAGCAGCTTAGGGACCGGCGGGGGGCTCCCTTACACAGATACGCAGTATTTT	CASSLGTGGGLPYTDTQYF	TRBV7-6	few	TRBD2	TRBJ2-3
TGCAGTAATAGCGGGGTTCCTCCAGATACGCAGTATTTT	CSNSGVPPDTQYF	TRBV20-1	many	TRBD2	TRBJ2-3
TGTGCCAGCAAACCCAGGTGGGGGGCCGTCTACAATGAGCAGTTCTTC	CASKPRWGAVYNEQFF	TRBV6-2/TRBV6-3	.	.	TRBJ2-1
TGTGCCAGCTCCCCTGACAGGGGGCTAAATGAGCAGTTCTTC	CASSPDRGLNEQFF	TRBV18	few	TRBD1	TRBJ2-1
TGCAGCGTTGTTGCAGGGGAAGAGACCCAGTACTTC	CSVVAGEETQYF	TRBV29-1	.	.	TRBJ2-5
TGCAGTACGGATAGGGACAGGGGCACCGAGCAGTACTTC	CSTDRDRGTEQYF	TRBV20-1	.	TRBD1	TRBJ2-7
TGTGCCAGCAGTCTGGACAGGTACACCGGGGAGCTGTTTTTT	CASSLDRYTGELFF	TRBV6-6	once	TRBD1	TRBJ2-2
TGTGCCAGCAGCCCCCCTGAGAGCGGGGGGATGACCGGGGAGCTGTTTTTT	CASSPPESGGMTGELFF	TRBV3-1	.	TRBD2	TRBJ2-2
TGTGCCAGCAGCGTAGTGGCTAGCGGGGTAACAGATACGCAGTATTTT	CASSVVASGVTDTQYF	TRBV9	.	TRBD2	TRBJ2-3
TGTGCCAGCAGTTACTTACAGGGGACCTACAATGAGCAGTTCTTC	CASSYLQGTYNEQFF	TRBV6-2/TRBV6-3	few	TRBD1	TRBJ2-1
TGTGCCAGCAGTTACCGGATCGGCACTGAAGCTTTCTTT	CASSYRIGTEAFF	TRBV6-2/TRBV6-3	.	.	TRBJ1-1
TGTGCCAGCAGTTACTCCCAGGGCGCTATTGCTGGAAACACCATATATTTT	CASSYSQGAIAGNTIYF	TRBV6-6	few	.	TRBJ1-3
TGCAGCGCCGGGACACAAACCTACGAGCAGTACTTC	CSAGTQTYEQYF	TRBV29-1	.	.	TRBJ2-7
TGTGCCAGCAGCTTGGCACTGAACCCTTACGAGCAGTACTTC	CASSLALNPYEQYF	TRBV5-6	many	.	TRBJ2-7
TGTGCCAGCACGGGGACAGTTGATGGCTACACCTTC	CASTGTVDGYTF	TRBV12-3/TRBV12-4	few	TRBD1	TRBJ1-2
TGTGCCAGCACCCGCGACACTATGAACACTGAAGCTTTCTTT	CASTRDTMNTEAFF	TRBV28	many	.	TRBJ1-1
TGTGCCAGCAGTTTGTTTCTAGCGGGGGAAAGAGATACGCAGTATTTT	CASSLFLAGERDTQYF	TRBV6-6	many	TRBD2	TRBJ2-3
TGTGCCAGCGGGGATTCACCCCTCCACTTT	CASGDSPLHF	TRBV6-2/TRBV6-3	many	.	TRBJ1-6
TGCAGCGTTGAAATCGGGGACAGAACCAATCAGCCCCAGCATTTT	CSVEIGDRTNQPQHF	TRBV29-1	.	TRBD1	TRBJ1-5
TGTGCCAGCAGTCCTCTGCACTGGACAGACGCTGGAAACACCATATATTTT	CASSPLHWTDAGNTIYF	TRBV6-2/TRBV6-3	many	.	TRBJ1-3
TGTGCCAGCAACGAACGGGGGACAAATAATTCACCCCTCCACTTT	CASNERGTNNSPLHF	TRBV6-6	.	.	TRBJ1-6
TGCAGTGCTACGAAGTATAGCAATCAGCCCCAGCATTTT	CSATKYSNQPQHF	TRBV20-1	.	.	TRBJ1-5
TGTGCCAGCAGACTCCACTTCTACACCGGGGAGCTGTTTTTT	CASRLHFYTGELFF	TRBV12-3/TRBV12-4	few	.	TRBJ2-2
TGTGCCAGCAGCTTTGGACCGACTAGCCATCAGCCCCAGCATTTT	CASSFGPTSHQPQHF	TRBV7-9	many	.	TRBJ1-5
TGTGCCACCAGTGCTACCCCCAACAATGAGCAGTTCTTC	CATSATPNNEQFF	TRBV24-1	few	.	TRBJ2-1
TGCAGCGTTGAGGCAGGGATGAACACTGAAGCTTTCTTT	CSVEAGMNTEAFF	TRBV29-1	many	.	TRBJ1-1
TGTGCCAGCAGGGGTGTAGGCTCAACTAATGAAAAACTGTTTTTT	CASRGVGSTNEKLFF	TRBV6-5	many	.	TRBJ1-4
TGTGCCAGCAGTTTGGGACTTTTGAACACTGAAGCTTTCTTT	CASSLGLLNTEAFF	TRBV27	few	.	TRBJ1-1
TGTGCTAGTGGTCCAGGGACAGCCTCATCACCTGGGGCCAACGTCCTGACTTTC	CASGPGTASSPGANVLTF	TRBV12-5	.	TRBD1	TRBJ2-6
TGTGCCAGCAGCTTCGCCGCACAGGGCACAGATACGCAGTATTTT	CASSFAAQGTDTQYF	TRBV7-9	.	.	TRBJ2-3
TGCAGTGCTTCGGGACTAGCGAGGTATAATGAGCAGTTCTTC	CSASGLARYNEQFF	TRBV20-1	.	TRBD2	TRBJ2-1
TGCAGCGCACTTATGAACACTGAAGCTTTCTTT	CSALMNTEAFF	TRBV29-1	many	.	TRBJ1-1
TGTGCCAGCAGTATACAACGACGGGACAGCGGCTACACCTTC	CASSIQRRDSGYTF	TRBV28	many	TRBD1	TRBJ1-2
TGTGCCAGCAGCTTATGGCTAGCGGCGGGAGAGACCCAGTACTTC	CASSLWLAAGETQYF	TRBV7-9	few	TRBD2	TRBJ2-5
TGTGCCGGGTTTAAGGACTTTAACACTGAAGCTTTCTTT	CAGFKDFNTEAFF	TRBV2	many	.	TRBJ1-1